Below are 29 T cell receptor beta chains sequenced from a single sample in a study of blood T cell repertoires in COVID-19. Sequenced by immunoSEQ multiplex PCR; TCRdb stores in-frame clones only, minus some. Of approximately 100,000 clones listed, more than 90% are singletons. The sequencing sample was made of peripheral blood. Source of these receptors: a man aged 70 or older with acute or convalescent COVID-19.

V and J are TRBV6-6 and TRBJ2-1; D might be TRBD2 (6 bases). Germline CDR1 is MNHNY and CDR2 is SVGAGI (reference sequence). V gave up 6 bases and J gave up 2 bases, with 29 bases separating them. The CDR3 consists of 20 residues. The CDR3 nucleotides are TGTGCCAGCAGCCGTACCCCACTAAGGAGACCCGGGAGAACCTACAATGAGCAGTTCTTC. Protein product: CASSRTPLRRPGRTYNEQFF.

The V gene is TRBV2, the J gene TRBJ1-6, with no clear D. Trimming cost V 11 bases and J 0 bases, with 11 bases left between them. Per the germline V gene, CDR1 is SNHLY and CDR2 is FYNNEI. The CDR3 covers 14 residues. CDR3 amino acids: CAGSSSSYNSPLHF. The CDR3 DNA reads TGTGCCGGTTCGAGTAGCTCCTATAATTCACCCCTCCACTTT.

CDR3 residues: CASSLGSGRVREQYF. In nucleotides, the CDR3 is TGTGCCAGCAGCTTAGGTAGCGGGAGGGTGAGGGAGCAGTACTTC. The chain combines TRBV13 with TRBJ2-7; 11 nucleotides line up with TRBD2. Per the germline V gene, CDR1 is PRHDT and CDR2 is FYEKMQ (reference sequence). The trim removed 0 bases at V and 7 bases at J, leaving 5 bases unmatched. The length of the CDR3 is 15 residues.

The V gene is TRBV24-1, the J gene TRBJ2-2; 8 positions match TRBD1. The V gene's germline CDR1 is KGHDR and CDR2 SFDVKD. This CDR3 comprises 16 residues. V gave up 9 bases and J gave up 3 bases; unmatched junction bases: 11. The CDR3 coding sequence is TGTGCCACCCTAGGAATCCAGGGGGCAGACACCGGGGAGCTGTTTTTT. Translation: CATLGIQGADTGELFF.

This clone was counted a single time. J is TRBJ1-5 and V is TRBV7-9; D is possibly TRBD1 (5 bases). The CDR3 covers 14 residues. V shed 6 bases and J shed 5 bases, with 14 bases lying between them. From germline, CDR1 is SEHNR and CDR2 FQNEAQ (reference sequence). In DNA form, the CDR3 reads TGTGCCAGCAGACCTGACAGCCCAGATCAGCCCCAGCATTTT. Residues: CASRPDSPDQPQHF.

J is TRBJ2-7 and V is TRBV4-3; no firm D call. Germline loops: CDR1 LGHNA, CDR2 YSLEER. The V end was cut by 0 bases, the J end by 2 bases, with 8 bases between. The CDR3 is made up of 14 amino acids. The CDR3 loop is CASSQDTLTYEQYF. The CDR3 region has the DNA TGCGCCAGCAGCCAAGATACTTTAACCTACGAGCAGTACTTC.

The J gene is TRBJ2-5, the V gene TRBV3-1 (or the pseudogene TRBV3-2); tentative D call: TRBD1 (6 bases). The CDR3 extends over 13 amino acids. Trimming removed 5 bases from V and 4 bases from J, with 11 bases in between. The germline V gene has CDR1 LGHDT and CDR2 YNNKEL (reference sequence). As DNA, the CDR3 is TGTGCCAGCAGCAAACAGGGTGTAGAGACCCAGTACTTC. Encoded protein: CASSKQGVETQYF.

This clone was detected only a few times. J is TRBJ1-2 and V is TRBV19; 9 bases align to TRBD1. The length of the CDR3 is 16 residues. After removal of 7 bases from V and 4 bases from J, the junction contained 13 bases not matched to a gene. Germline CDR1 LNHDA, CDR2 SQIVND (reference sequence). CDR3 nucleotides: TGTGCCAGTACCTTCGTGGTGGGACAGGGAATCTATGGCTACACCTTC. Translated, it gives CASTFVVGQGIYGYTF.

The gene calls are TRBV27 and TRBJ1-5; 12 bases line up with TRBD1. This CDR3 is 16 amino acids long. Germline CDR1 reads MNHEY; CDR2 reads SMNVEV (reference sequence). The V and J ends lost 6 bases and 4 bases, in that order; junction bases with no gene match: 7. Here the CDR3 DNA reads TGTGCCAGCAGAGGGACAGGGGGCATAGGGAATCAGCCCCAGCATTTT. Residues: CASRGTGGIGNQPQHF.

J is TRBJ2-3 and V is TRBV9; possibly TRBD2 for D (6 bases). The germline CDR1 and CDR2 sequences are SGDLS and YYNGEE. The CDR3 extends over 14 amino acids. V lost 1 base and J lost 1, with 7 bases in between. The CDR3 sequence: CASSVREGTDTQYF. The DNA for the CDR3 is TGTGCCAGCAGCGTAAGGGAGGGCACAGATACGCAGTATTTT.

The table lists this clone with a count of one. V and J are TRBV6-5 and TRBJ2-7; 7 bases match TRBD2. Germline-derived CDR1 and CDR2 are MNHEY and SVGAGI. V dropped 0 bases and J dropped 3; count of bases not matched to a gene: 5. The CDR3 consists of 15 residues. The DNA for the CDR3 is TGTGCCAGCAGTTACTCGTCGGCTAGCGGCTACGAGCAGTACTTC. This sequence encodes CASSYSSASGYEQYF.

The rearrangement joins TRBV18 to TRBJ1-5, with unresolved D. The V end lost 3 bases, the J end lost 5 bases, and 8 bases lay between the germline ends. The CDR3 consists of 13 residues. CDR1 and CDR2 from the germline V gene are KGHSH and LQKENI. The CDR3, as DNA: TGTGCCAGCTCACCCGTCGGGGATCAGCCCCAGCATTTT. Translating gives CASSPVGDQPQHF.

The chain joins TRBV29-1 to TRBJ2-7; weak D call: TRBD1 (6 bases). The CDR3 consists of 12 residues. Germline V gene sequence: CDR1 SQVTM, CDR2 ANQGSEA. Deletions cut 6 bases from V and 0 bases from J, with 9 bases between. The CDR3 DNA is TGCAGCGTAGAGACAGGCTCCTACGAGCAGTACTTC. Amino acid sequence: CSVETGSYEQYF.

This chain uses TRBV2 with TRBJ1-2, with 7 positions matching TRBD1. The CDR3 length is 14 residues. Germline V gene data show CDR1 as SNHLY and CDR2 as FYNNEI. The V segment lost 3 bases and the J segment 3 bases; nucleotides outside the gene matches: 4. CDR3: CASSEGQRHYGYTF. CDR3 sequence (DNA): TGTGCCAGCAGTGAGGGACAGCGCCACTATGGCTACACCTTC.

This sequence joins TRBV11-3 and TRBJ2-7, with TRBD2 identical over 7 bases. The germline gives CDR1 SGHNT, CDR2 YENEEA. The CDR3 covers 16 residues. Trimming cost V 2 bases and J 5 bases; bases outside gene matches: 12. CDR3 amino acids: CASSLFGGRAKNEQYF. The CDR3 DNA sequence: TGTGCCAGCAGCTTATTCGGTGGGAGGGCCAAAAACGAGCAGTACTTC.

The chain recombines TRBV5-5 with TRBJ1-5; D call uncertain. The V end lost 1 base, the J end lost 3 bases, and 8 bases lay between the germline ends. The CDR3 is 14 amino acids. Germline values: CDR1 SGHKS, CDR2 YYEKEE (reference sequence). The CDR3 region is CASSLPGNNQPQHF. CDR3 sequence (DNA): TGTGCCAGCAGCTTGCCTGGCAACAATCAGCCCCAGCATTTT.

This sequence joins TRBV9 and TRBJ1-2, with TRBD1 identical over 11 bases. CDR1 is SGDLS and CDR2 is YYNGEE in the germline V gene. V shed 2 bases and J 8 bases; nucleotides not matched to a gene: 5. The CDR3 has 14 amino acids. The CDR3 sequence is CASSVGQGVSGYTF. The CDR3 nucleotides read TGTGCCAGCAGCGTGGGACAGGGGGTAAGCGGCTACACCTTC.

This chain connects TRBV27 to TRBJ1-5, with TRBD1 identical over 7 bases. Germline assignment: CDR1 MNHEY and CDR2 SMNVEV (reference sequence). V lost 2 bases, J lost 7 bases, and 8 bases stayed unmatched. The CDR3 is 15 amino acids. The CDR3 loop reads CASSLIGGARQPQHF. The DNA for the CDR3 is TGTGCCAGCAGTTTAATAGGGGGCGCGAGGCAGCCCCAGCATTTT.

This chain joins TRBV18 and TRBJ2-1, with 8 bases that match TRBD2. V lost 3 bases, J lost 4 bases, and 8 bases stayed unmatched. CDR1 is KGHSH, CDR2 LQKENI, per germline. The CDR3 has 16 amino acids. The CDR3 loop reads CASSPPGGAAYNEQFF. The CDR3 coding sequence is TGTGCCAGCTCACCTCCGGGGGGGGCAGCGTACAATGAGCAGTTCTTC.

This sequence joins TRBV5-6 and TRBJ2-5; D call uncertain. Germline assignment: CDR1 SGHDT and CDR2 YYEEEE. V was cut by 2 bases and J by 1 base, with 9 bases left in between. CDR3 length: 14 amino acids. CDR3 amino acids: CASSLPSGQETQYF. The CDR3 region has the DNA TGTGCCAGCAGCTTACCGAGTGGCCAAGAGACCCAGTACTTC. Based on the CDR3 plus reference TRBV5-6 and TRBJ2-5, the full variable domain is DAGVTQSPTHLIKTRGQQVTLRCSPKSGHDTVSWYQQALGQGPQFIFQYYEEEERQRGNFPDRFSGHQFPNYSSELNVNALLLGDSALYLCASSLPSGQETQYFGPGTRLLVL.

V usage is TRBV4-3 and J usage is TRBJ2-2; weak D call: TRBD2 (6 bases). V was cut by 0 bases and J by 0 bases, with 14 bases left in between. The CDR3 totals 18 residues. Germline V gene data show CDR1 as LGHNA and CDR2 as YSLEER. CDR3 residues: CASSQERAGSANTGELFF. The CDR3 DNA sequence: TGCGCCAGCAGCCAAGAGCGAGCGGGTAGCGCGAACACCGGGGAGCTGTTTTTT.

The chain couples TRBV3-1 (or the pseudogene TRBV3-2) to TRBJ2-3, with TRBD2 identical over 16 bases. J gave up 7 bases and V 7 bases, and 14 bases lay outside the gene matches. The V gene's germline CDR1 is LGHDT and CDR2 YNNKEL (reference sequence). The CDR3 has 18 residues. The CDR3 bases are TGTGCCAGCAAAAATCGGGGACTAGCGGGAGGGCCGATCTATACGCAGTATTTT. This sequence encodes CASKNRGLAGGPIYTQYF.

The chain joins TRBV11-3 to TRBJ2-2; no definite D call. Germline lookup yields CDR1 SGHNT and CDR2 YENEEA. The CDR3 totals 14 residues. The germline V and J ends were trimmed by 4 bases and 0 bases, with 6 bases remaining between them. The CDR3: CASSYSPNTGELFF. CDR3 DNA: TGTGCCAGCAGCTACTCTCCGAACACCGGGGAGCTGTTTTTT.

The chain uses TRBV30 and TRBJ1-1; maybe TRBD1 (5 bases). Trimming took off 5 bases at V and 4 bases at J, with 11 bases between the two ends. CDR3 length equals 12 residues. Germline CDR1 reads GTSNPN; CDR2 reads SVGIG (reference sequence). The CDR3 here is CAWGLGGTEAFF. Written as DNA, the CDR3 is TGTGCCTGGGGACTCGGGGGCACTGAAGCTTTCTTT. The variable domain in full, completed from reference TRBV30 and TRBJ1-1, reads SQTIHQWPATLVQPVGSPLSLECTVEGTSNPNLYWYRQAAGRGLQLLFYSVGIGQISSEVPQNLSASRPQDRQFILSSKKLLLSDSGFYLCAWGLGGTEAFFGQGTRLTVV.

V and J are TRBV11-2 and TRBJ1-1, with TRBD1 identical over 7 bases. Germline V CDR1 and CDR2: SGHAT, FQNNGV. Trimming took 4 bases from V and 0 from J; bases not matched to a gene: 5. This CDR3 region has 15 residues. CDR3 sequence (DNA): TGTGCCAGCAGCTCGACAGGGAAATTGAACACTGAAGCTTTCTTT. Residues: CASSSTGKLNTEAFF. Full variable domain (rest looked up from reference TRBV11-2 and TRBJ1-1): EAGVAQSPRYKIIEKRQSVAFWCNPISGHATLYWYQQILGQGPKLLIQFQNNGVVDDSQLPKDRFSAERLKGVDSTLKIQPAKLEDSAVYLCASSSTGKLNTEAFFGQGTRLTVV.

The chain recombines TRBV3-1 (or the pseudogene TRBV3-2) with TRBJ2-1; D perhaps matches TRBD2 (6 bases). Germline CDR1 is LGHDT and CDR2 is YNNKEL (reference sequence). This CDR3 spans 15 amino acids. Trimming stripped 4 bases from V and 2 bases from J, with 12 bases between. This chain's CDR3 is CASSLGRGTYNEQFF. CDR3 DNA sequence: TGTGCCAGCAGCCTCGGGCGGGGCACCTACAATGAGCAGTTCTTC.

The rearrangement joins TRBV19 to TRBJ1-1; 9 bases fit TRBD1. The ends lost 6 bases at V and 3 bases at J; junction bases unmatched: 5. Germline V gives CDR1 LNHDA, CDR2 SQIVND (reference sequence). The CDR3 has 14 residues. The CDR3 nucleotides read TGTGCCAGTAGAACTACAGGGGGCTACACTGAAGCTTTCTTT. Translating gives CASRTTGGYTEAFF. Full variable domain (rest looked up from reference TRBV19 and TRBJ1-1): DGGITQSPKYLFRKEGQNVTLSCEQNLNHDAMYWYRQDPGQGLRLIYYSQIVNDFQKGDIAEGYSVSREKKESFPLTVTSAQKNPTAFYLCASRTTGGYTEAFFGQGTRLTVV.

The chain combines TRBV3-1 (or the pseudogene TRBV3-2) with TRBJ2-6, with TRBD1 identical over 8 bases. Trimming at V came to 4 bases and at J to 1 base, leaving 3 bases not matched to a gene. The germline V gene has CDR1 LGHDT and CDR2 YNNKEL (reference sequence). This CDR3 spans 16 amino acids. The CDR3, as DNA: TGTGCCAGCAGCCTACGACAGGGGTCTGGGGCCAACGTCCTGACTTTC. Protein product: CASSLRQGSGANVLTF.

The chain has TRBV6-1 and TRBJ1-3; TRBD1 is a possible D gene (5 bases). Trimming left V 2 bases short and J 2 bases short, with 10 bases between. CDR3 size: 15 residues. In germline, CDR1 is MNHNS, CDR2 SASEGT. CDR3 loop: CASSERGGPGNTIYF. CDR3 DNA sequence: TGTGCCAGCAGTGAAAGGGGAGGGCCTGGAAACACCATATATTTT.